One sample yielded the 23 T cell receptor beta chains listed below, sequenced in a study of CD8+ T cells in alopecia areata. Sample treatment: oral pan-JAK inhibitor, 5-10 mg twice daily. Extracted RNA was reverse transcribed, and the resulting cDNA served as sequencing template. Clones were read by immunoSEQ multiplex PCR, and TCRdb kept only the in-frame ones, dropping some. The table shows some 44,000 clones, with around 90% occurring only once. The sample consisted of CD8+ T cells sorted from blood, taken at week 24, from a patient treated with tofacitinib. These receptor sequences come from a human donor with alopecia areata.

This clone was seen only once. This chain connects TRBV4-3 to TRBJ2-7; 9 bases are shared with TRBD2. Germline CDR1 and CDR2: LGHNA and YSLEER. CDR3 length: 16 residues. The V gene end was trimmed by 1 base and the J gene end by 0 bases; junction bases not matched to a gene: 4. CDR3 sequence reads: CASSQGLAGSSYEQYF. CDR3 sequence (DNA): TGCGCCAGCAGCCAAGGGCTAGCGGGGAGCTCCTACGAGCAGTACTTC.

In its sample, this clone was seen a few times. This chain links TRBV6-1 with TRBJ2-6; D not resolved. Germline V lookup: CDR1 MNHNS, CDR2 SASEGT. V was cut by 7 bases and J by 0 bases, with 10 bases left in between. This CDR3 comprises 15 residues. The CDR3 DNA sequence: TGTGCCAGCACCGGACGGTCCTCTGGGGCCAACGTCCTGACTTTC. This encodes CASTGRSSGANVLTF.

The sample holds one count of this clone. The chain employs TRBV7-6 and TRBJ2-2; D unclear. This CDR3 comprises 12 residues. Germline V gives CDR1 SGHVS, CDR2 FNYEAQ. The V gene lost 3 bases and the J gene lost 6 bases, with 5 bases spanning the gap. The CDR3 DNA reads as TGTGCCAGCAGCTTTAATTCCGGGGAGCTGTTTTTT. Translation: CASSFNSGELFF.

The chain recombines TRBV29-1 with TRBJ2-3; 11 bases are a match to TRBD2. The V gene's germline CDR1 is SQVTM and CDR2 ANQGSEA. The V and J ends lost 7 bases and 2 bases, in that order; junction bases with no gene match: 8. The CDR3 is 15 residues long. The CDR3 here is CSALLAGDHTDTQYF. The CDR3, as DNA: TGCAGCGCATTACTAGCGGGGGACCACACAGATACGCAGTATTTT.

The chain links TRBV27 to TRBJ2-3; 15 bases agree with TRBD2. The CDR3 covers 17 residues. Germline CDR1 and CDR2: MNHEY and SMNVEV (reference sequence). V shed 0 bases and J 3 bases; nucleotides not matched to a gene: 1. The CDR3 bases are TGTGCCAGCAGTTTATCGGGACTAGCGGGGGGTACAGATACGCAGTATTTT. Protein product: CASSLSGLAGGTDTQYF.

The V gene is TRBV7-6, the J gene TRBJ2-3; TRBD1 matches 7 bases. The CDR3 runs 17 residues. The J segment lost 0 bases and the V segment lost 7 bases, leaving 13 bases of the junction unmatched. Germline CDR1 SGHVS, CDR2 FNYEAQ. CDR3 coding DNA: TGTGCCAGCAACAACGCCGCTAGGGACAGTAGCACAGATACGCAGTATTTT. It translates to CASNNAARDSSTDTQYF.

The chain recombines TRBV14 with TRBJ1-1; D remains ambiguous. V lost 0 bases and J 6 bases, leaving 11 bases between the germline ends. The CDR3 spans 14 residues. Germline CDR1 and CDR2: SGHDN and FVKESK. This CDR3 is CASSQDGRPPEAFF. The CDR3 DNA is TGTGCCAGCAGCCAAGATGGCAGGCCTCCTGAAGCTTTCTTT.

The chain couples TRBV6-6 to TRBJ2-3; a weak D match, TRBD1 (6 bases). The V end lost 6 bases, the J end lost 1 base, and 11 bases lay between the germline ends. Germline CDR1 is MNHNY and CDR2 is SVGAGI (reference sequence). This CDR3 contains 14 residues. CDR3 bases: TGTGCCAGCAGCCTGACAGGTGGCACAGATACGCAGTATTTT. Its protein is CASSLTGGTDTQYF.

The J gene is TRBJ2-2, the V gene TRBV30, with D hard to call. From germline, CDR1 is GTSNPN and CDR2 SVGIG (reference sequence). Trimming removed 0 bases at V and 3 bases at J, with 2 bases between. The CDR3 runs 12 residues. CDR3 sequence: CAWSVDTGELFF. Here the CDR3 DNA reads TGTGCCTGGAGTGTTGACACCGGGGAGCTGTTTTTT.

The chain links TRBV29-1 to TRBJ1-1; no firm D call. This CDR3 has 12 amino acids. The germline CDR1 and CDR2 sequences are SQVTM and ANQGSEA. V gave up 7 bases and J gave up 2 bases, with 11 bases separating them. The CDR3 sequence is CSAAGTNTEAFF. In DNA, the CDR3 is TGCAGCGCCGCGGGCACCAACACTGAAGCTTTCTTT.

The chain couples TRBV5-6 to TRBJ2-7; 7 nucleotides line up with TRBD2. This CDR3 is built from 13 residues. Germline trimming cut 10 bases from V and 7 bases from J; bases unmatched to any gene: 14. Per germline, CDR1 SGHDT and CDR2 YYEEEE. CDR3 coding DNA: TGTGCCTCCGGGGGGAGTCGATGGGAAGAGCAGTACTTC. Its translation is CASGGSRWEEQYF.

The rearrangement links TRBV7-9 to TRBJ2-3; no firm D call. The CDR3 consists of 12 residues. Germline V CDR1 and CDR2: SEHNR, FQNEAQ (reference sequence). V was trimmed by 5 bases and J by 6 bases, leaving 9 bases between them. CDR3 sequence (DNA): TGTGCCAGCAGCCAGCGATGGGATACGCAGTATTTT. Its protein product is CASSQRWDTQYF.

This clone is categorized as large. The chain uses TRBV6-4 and TRBJ2-2; D gene uncertain. Per the germline V gene, CDR1 is MRHNA and CDR2 is SNTAGT. V was shortened by 0 bases and J by 4 bases, with 3 bases between the two germline ends. CDR3 size: 13 residues. The CDR3 region has the DNA TGTGCCAGCAGTGACTCTAGCACCGGGGAGCTGTTTTTT. Protein: CASSDSSTGELFF.

V usage is TRBV27 and J usage is TRBJ2-7, with TRBD2 as a possible D gene (6 bases). CDR1 and CDR2 from the germline V gene are MNHEY and SMNVEV (reference sequence). The V end lost 6 bases, the J end lost 2 bases, and 11 bases lay between the germline ends. The CDR3 is 13 amino acids. This CDR3 is CASRYSGPYEQYF. The CDR3 bases are TGTGCCAGCAGGTATAGCGGTCCCTACGAGCAGTACTTC.

The chain combines TRBV7-9 with TRBJ2-7; D gene uncertain. Germline CDR1 SEHNR, CDR2 FQNEAQ (reference sequence). This CDR3 spans 12 amino acids. V dropped 1 base and J dropped 3 bases, with 4 bases sitting between them. In nucleotides, the CDR3 is TGTGCCAGCAGCTTAGGATTCTACGAGCAGTACTTC. Residues: CASSLGFYEQYF.

The gene calls are TRBV9 and TRBJ2-7; possibly TRBD2 for D (5 bases). Per germline, CDR1 SGDLS and CDR2 YYNGEE. The CDR3 is made up of 14 amino acids. Trimming left V 3 bases short and J 0 bases short, with 10 bases between. The CDR3 DNA sequence: TGTGCCAGCAGCGGAGCGGAACGCTCCTACGAGCAGTACTTC. This encodes CASSGAERSYEQYF.

This clone was observed once. One end of the junction does not line up with germline, which may come from a read error. The V gene is TRBV4-1, the J gene TRBJ2-1; no firm D call. The length of the CDR3 is 13 residues. Germline lookup yields CDR1 MGHRA and CDR2 YSYEKL. The CDR3 DNA sequence: TGCGCCAGTAGCCTCACCTCCTACAATGAGCAGTTCTTC. This sequence encodes CASSLTSYNEQFF.

This chain joins TRBV4-1 and TRBJ2-7; TRBD1 matches 8 bases. With V trimmed by 1 base and J by 3 bases, 5 bases remained unmatched. Looked up from germline, CDR1 is MGHRA and CDR2 is YSYEKL. There are 15 residues in the CDR3. In nucleotides, the CDR3 is TGCGCCAGCAGCCAAGTTGGAACAGGGGGCTACGAGCAGTACTTC. Residues: CASSQVGTGGYEQYF.

The V call is TRBV7-9, the J call TRBJ2-5; 9 nucleotides agree with TRBD1. CDR3 length equals 17 residues. The germline CDR1 and CDR2 sequences are SEHNR and FQNEAQ (reference sequence). The J segment lost 3 bases and the V segment lost 7 bases, leaving 15 bases of the junction unmatched. Here the CDR3 DNA reads TGTGCCAGCATAGTAGCCGAACCCGGGACAGGGAAAGAGACCCAGTACTTC. Amino acid sequence: CASIVAEPGTGKETQYF.

CDR3 loop: CASSTTSSGQETQYF. The CDR3 bases are TGTGCCAGCAGTACAACCTCCTCGGGGCAAGAGACCCAGTACTTC. J is TRBJ2-5 and V is TRBV28; weak D call: TRBD2 (5 bases). Trimming removed 5 bases at V and 2 bases at J, with 15 bases between. The CDR3 has 15 residues. Germline CDR1 MDHEN, CDR2 SYDVKM.

The rearrangement joins TRBV4-1 to TRBJ2-2; maybe TRBD1 (6 bases). The V gene's germline CDR1 is MGHRA and CDR2 YSYEKL. The CDR3 covers 16 residues. The V and J ends lost 2 bases and 4 bases respectively, with 14 bases between them. The CDR3 loop is CASSQTPTGFTGELFF. CDR3 bases: TGCGCCAGCAGCCAAACCCCGACAGGTTTCACCGGGGAGCTGTTTTTT.

The gene calls are TRBV4-1 and TRBJ2-7; D may be TRBD2 (6 bases). The CDR3 consists of 14 residues. CDR1 is MGHRA, CDR2 YSYEKL, per germline. V was pared by 1 base and J by 3 bases, with 10 bases between. For the CDR3, the DNA is TGCGCCAGCAGCCAAGGCGTGGGGGGCTACGAGCAGTACTTC. It codes for CASSQGVGGYEQYF.

The CDR3 loop is CASLDPGTANEQFF. Here the CDR3 DNA reads TGTGCCAGCCTCGACCCCGGGACAGCAAATGAGCAGTTCTTC. V gene TRBV6-6 combines with J gene TRBJ2-1; 7 positions agree with TRBD1. Germline lookup yields CDR1 MNHNY and CDR2 SVGAGI (reference sequence). J gave up 7 bases and V 8 bases, and 11 bases lay outside the gene matches. The CDR3 covers 14 residues.